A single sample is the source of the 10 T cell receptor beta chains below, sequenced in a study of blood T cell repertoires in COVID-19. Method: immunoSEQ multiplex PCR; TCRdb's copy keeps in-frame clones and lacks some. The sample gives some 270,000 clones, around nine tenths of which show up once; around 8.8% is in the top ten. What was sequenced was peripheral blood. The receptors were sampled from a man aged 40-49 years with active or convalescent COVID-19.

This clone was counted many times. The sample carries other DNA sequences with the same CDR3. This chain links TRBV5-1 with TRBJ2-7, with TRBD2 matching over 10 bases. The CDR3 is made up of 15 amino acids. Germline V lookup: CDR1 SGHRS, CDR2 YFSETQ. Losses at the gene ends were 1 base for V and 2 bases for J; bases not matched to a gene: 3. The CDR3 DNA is TGCGCCAGCAGCTTGATTAGCGGGGGGACCTACGAGCAGTACTTC. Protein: CASSLISGGTYEQYF. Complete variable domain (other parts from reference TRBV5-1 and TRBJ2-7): KAGVTQTPRYLIKTRGQQVTLSCSPISGHRSVSWYQQTPGQGLQFLFEYFSETQRNKGNFPGRFSGRQFSNSRSEMNVSTLELGDSALYLCASSLISGGTYEQYFGPGTRLTVT.

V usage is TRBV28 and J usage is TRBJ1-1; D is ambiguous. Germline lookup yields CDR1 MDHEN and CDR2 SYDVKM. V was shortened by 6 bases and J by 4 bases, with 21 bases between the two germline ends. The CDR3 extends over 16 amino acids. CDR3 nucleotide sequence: TGTGCCAGCAGCCGGGAGCCCCCAGGAGAAGGCACTGAAGCTTTCTTT. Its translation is CASSREPPGEGTEAFF.

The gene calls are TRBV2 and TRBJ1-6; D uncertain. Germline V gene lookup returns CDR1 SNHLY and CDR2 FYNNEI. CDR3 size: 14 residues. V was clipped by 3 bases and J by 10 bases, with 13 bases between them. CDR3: CASSDYREGSPLHF. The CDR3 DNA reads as TGTGCCAGCAGTGATTATAGGGAGGGCTCACCCCTCCACTTT.

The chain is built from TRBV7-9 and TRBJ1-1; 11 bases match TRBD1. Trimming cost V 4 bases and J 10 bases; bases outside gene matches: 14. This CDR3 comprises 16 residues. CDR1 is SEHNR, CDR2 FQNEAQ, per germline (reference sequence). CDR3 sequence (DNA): TGTGCCAGCAGCTACGCCCCGCCGGGACAGGGGGTTGCAGCTTTCTTT. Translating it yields CASSYAPPGQGVAAFF.

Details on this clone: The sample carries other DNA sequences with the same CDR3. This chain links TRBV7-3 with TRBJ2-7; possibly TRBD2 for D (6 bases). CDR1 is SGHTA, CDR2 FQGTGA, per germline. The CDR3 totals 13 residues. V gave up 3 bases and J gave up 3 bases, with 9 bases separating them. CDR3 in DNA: TGTGCCAGCAGCTTGGGCGGGGACTACGAGCAGTACTTC. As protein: CASSLGGDYEQYF.

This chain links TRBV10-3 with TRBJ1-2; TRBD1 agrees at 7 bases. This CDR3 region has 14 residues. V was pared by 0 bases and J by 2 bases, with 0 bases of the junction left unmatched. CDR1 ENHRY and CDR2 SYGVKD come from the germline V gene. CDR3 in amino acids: CAISESTGNYGYTF. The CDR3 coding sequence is TGTGCCATCAGTGAGTCGACAGGGAACTATGGCTACACCTTC.

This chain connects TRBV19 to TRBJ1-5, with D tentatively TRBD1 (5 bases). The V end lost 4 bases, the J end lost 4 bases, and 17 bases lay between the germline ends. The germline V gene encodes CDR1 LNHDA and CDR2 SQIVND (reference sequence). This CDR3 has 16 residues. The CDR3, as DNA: TGTGCCAGTAGTACATTAACAGGCAACACGAATCAGCCCCAGCATTTT. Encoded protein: CASSTLTGNTNQPQHF.

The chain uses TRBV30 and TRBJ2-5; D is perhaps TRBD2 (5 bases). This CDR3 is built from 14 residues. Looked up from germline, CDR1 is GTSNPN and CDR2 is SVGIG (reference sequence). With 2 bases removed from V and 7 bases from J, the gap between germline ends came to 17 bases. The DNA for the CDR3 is TGTGCCTGGAGTCGGGATCCCTCTGAGGGGACCCAGTACTTC. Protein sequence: CAWSRDPSEGTQYF.

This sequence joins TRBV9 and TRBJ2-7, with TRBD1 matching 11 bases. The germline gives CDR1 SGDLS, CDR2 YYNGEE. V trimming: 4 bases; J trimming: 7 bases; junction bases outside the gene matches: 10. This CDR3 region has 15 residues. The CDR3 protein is CASSRAGTGGKEQYF. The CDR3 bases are TGTGCCAGCAGCCGAGCCGGGACAGGGGGGAAAGAGCAGTACTTC.

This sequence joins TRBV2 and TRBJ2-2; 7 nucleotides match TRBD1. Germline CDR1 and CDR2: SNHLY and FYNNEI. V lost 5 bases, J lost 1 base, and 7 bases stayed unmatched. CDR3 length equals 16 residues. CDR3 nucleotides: TGTGCCAGCAGTAGAGGGGGCACGGGGAACACCGGGGAGCTGTTTTTT. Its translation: CASSRGGTGNTGELFF.